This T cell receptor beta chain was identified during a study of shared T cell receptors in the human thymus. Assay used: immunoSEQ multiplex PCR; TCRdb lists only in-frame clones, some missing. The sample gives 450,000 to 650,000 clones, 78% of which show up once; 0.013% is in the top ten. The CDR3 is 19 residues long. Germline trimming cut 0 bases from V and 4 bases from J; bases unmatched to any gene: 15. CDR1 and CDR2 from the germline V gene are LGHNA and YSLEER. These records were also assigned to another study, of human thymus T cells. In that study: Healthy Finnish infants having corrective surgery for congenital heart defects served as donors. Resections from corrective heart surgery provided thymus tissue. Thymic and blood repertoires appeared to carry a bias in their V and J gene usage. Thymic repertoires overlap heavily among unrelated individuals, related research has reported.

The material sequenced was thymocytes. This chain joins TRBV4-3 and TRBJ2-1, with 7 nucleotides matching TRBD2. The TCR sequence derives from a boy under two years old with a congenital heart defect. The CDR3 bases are TGCGCCAGCAGCCAAGATTCCCCCTTTCTAGCGGTCATTTACAATGAGCAGTTCTTC. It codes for CASSQDSPFLAVIYNEQFF.